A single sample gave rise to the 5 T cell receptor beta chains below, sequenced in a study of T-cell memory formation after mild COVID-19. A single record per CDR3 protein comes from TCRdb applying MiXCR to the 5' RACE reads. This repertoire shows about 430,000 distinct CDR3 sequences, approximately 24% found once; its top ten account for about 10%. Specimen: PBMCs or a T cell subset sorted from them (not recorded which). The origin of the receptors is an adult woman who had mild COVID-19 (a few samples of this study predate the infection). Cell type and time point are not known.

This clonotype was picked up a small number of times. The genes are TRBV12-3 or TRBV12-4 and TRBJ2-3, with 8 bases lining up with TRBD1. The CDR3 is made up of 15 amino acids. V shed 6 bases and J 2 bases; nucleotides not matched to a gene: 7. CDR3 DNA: TGTGCCAGCAGCCAACGACAGGGGAACACAGATACGCAGTATTTT. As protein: CASSQRQGNTDTQYF.

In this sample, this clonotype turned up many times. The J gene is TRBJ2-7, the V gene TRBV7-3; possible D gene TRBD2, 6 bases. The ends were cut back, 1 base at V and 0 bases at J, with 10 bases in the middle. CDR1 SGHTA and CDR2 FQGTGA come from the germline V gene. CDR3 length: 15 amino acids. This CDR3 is CASSLRRGSSYEQYF. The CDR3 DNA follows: TGTGCCAGCAGCTTAAGGCGGGGCAGCTCCTACGAGCAGTACTTC.

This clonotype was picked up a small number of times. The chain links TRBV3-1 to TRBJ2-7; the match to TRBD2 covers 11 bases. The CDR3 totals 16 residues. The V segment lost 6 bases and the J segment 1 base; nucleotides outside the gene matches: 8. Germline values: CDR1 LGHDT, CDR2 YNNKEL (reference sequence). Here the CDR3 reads CASRESGLAGSYEQYF. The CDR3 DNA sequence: TGTGCCAGCAGAGAATCCGGACTAGCGGGTTCCTACGAGCAGTACTTC.

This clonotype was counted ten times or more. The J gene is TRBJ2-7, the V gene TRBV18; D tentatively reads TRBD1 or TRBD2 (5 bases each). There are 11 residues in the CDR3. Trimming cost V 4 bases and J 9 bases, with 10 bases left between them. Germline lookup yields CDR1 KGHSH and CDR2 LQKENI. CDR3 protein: CASSQGDGQYF. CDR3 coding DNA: TGTGCCAGCTCACAAGGGGACGGGCAGTACTTC.

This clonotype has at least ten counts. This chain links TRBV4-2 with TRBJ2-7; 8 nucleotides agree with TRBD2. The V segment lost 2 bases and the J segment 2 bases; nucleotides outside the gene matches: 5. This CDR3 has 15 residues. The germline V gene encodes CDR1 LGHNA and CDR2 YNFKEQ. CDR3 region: CASSQITSGTYEQYF. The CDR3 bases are TGTGCCAGCAGCCAAATCACTAGCGGTACCTACGAGCAGTACTTC.